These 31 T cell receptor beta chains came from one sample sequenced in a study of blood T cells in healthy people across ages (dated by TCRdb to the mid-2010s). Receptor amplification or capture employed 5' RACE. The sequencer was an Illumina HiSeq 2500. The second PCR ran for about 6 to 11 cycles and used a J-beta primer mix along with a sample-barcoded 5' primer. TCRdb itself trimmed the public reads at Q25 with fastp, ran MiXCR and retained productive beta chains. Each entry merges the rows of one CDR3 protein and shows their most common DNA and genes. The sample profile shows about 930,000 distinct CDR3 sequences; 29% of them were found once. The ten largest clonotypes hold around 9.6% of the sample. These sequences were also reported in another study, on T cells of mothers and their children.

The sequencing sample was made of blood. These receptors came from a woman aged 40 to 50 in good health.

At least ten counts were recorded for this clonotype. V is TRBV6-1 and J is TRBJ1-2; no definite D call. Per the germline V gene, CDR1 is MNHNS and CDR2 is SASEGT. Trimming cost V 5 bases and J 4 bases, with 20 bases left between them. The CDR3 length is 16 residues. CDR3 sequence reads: CASSPQAGGEGYGYTF. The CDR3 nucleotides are TGTGCCAGCAGTCCTCAGGCAGGAGGAGAGGGCTATGGCTACACCTTC.

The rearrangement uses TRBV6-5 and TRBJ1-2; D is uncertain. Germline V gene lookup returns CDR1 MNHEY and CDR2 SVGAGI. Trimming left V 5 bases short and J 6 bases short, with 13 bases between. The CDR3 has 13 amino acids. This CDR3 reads CASSAPGWDGYTF. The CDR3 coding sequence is TGTGCCAGCAGTGCCCCGGGGTGGGATGGCTACACCTTC.

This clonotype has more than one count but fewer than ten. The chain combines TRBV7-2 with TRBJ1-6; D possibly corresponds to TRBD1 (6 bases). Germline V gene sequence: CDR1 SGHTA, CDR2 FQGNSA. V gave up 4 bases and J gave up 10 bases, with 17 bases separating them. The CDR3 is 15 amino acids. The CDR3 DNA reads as TGTGCCAGCAGCTCGGGGGGGGCGGGAGGATCACCCCTCCACTTT. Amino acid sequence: CASSSGGAGGSPLHF.

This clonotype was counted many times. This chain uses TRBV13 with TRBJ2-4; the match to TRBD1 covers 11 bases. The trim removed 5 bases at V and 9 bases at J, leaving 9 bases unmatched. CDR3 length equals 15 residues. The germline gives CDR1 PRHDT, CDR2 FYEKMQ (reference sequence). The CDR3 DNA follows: TGTGCCAGCAGCCCTGGGACAGGGGGAGTTGGCATTCAGTACTTC. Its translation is CASSPGTGGVGIQYF.

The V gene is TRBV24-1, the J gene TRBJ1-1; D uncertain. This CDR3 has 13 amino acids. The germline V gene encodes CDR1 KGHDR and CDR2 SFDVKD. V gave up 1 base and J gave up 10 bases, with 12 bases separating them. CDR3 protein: CATSDFEVKGAFF. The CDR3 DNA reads TGTGCCACCAGTGATTTTGAGGTAAAGGGAGCTTTCTTT.

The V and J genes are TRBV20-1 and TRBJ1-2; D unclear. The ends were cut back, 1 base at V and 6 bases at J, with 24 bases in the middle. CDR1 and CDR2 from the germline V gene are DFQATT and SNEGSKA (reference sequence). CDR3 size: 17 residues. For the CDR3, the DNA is TGCAGTGCTAGAGCCCCTTGGTACTTGGGAGGGTTTGATGGCTACACCTTC. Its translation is CSARAPWYLGGFDGYTF.

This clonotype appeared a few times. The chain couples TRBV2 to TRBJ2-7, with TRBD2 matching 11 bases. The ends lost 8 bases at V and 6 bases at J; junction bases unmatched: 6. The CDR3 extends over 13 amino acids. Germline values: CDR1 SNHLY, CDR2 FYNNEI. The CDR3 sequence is CASLLAGVGEQYF. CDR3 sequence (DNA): TGTGCCAGCCTACTAGCGGGGGTCGGCGAGCAGTACTTC.

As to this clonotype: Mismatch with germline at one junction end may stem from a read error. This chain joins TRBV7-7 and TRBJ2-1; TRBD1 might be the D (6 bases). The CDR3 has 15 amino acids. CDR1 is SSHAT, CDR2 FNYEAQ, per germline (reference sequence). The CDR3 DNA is TGTGCTAGCAGCTTAGGGGGAGCAGGGCTTATGGAGCAGTTCTTC. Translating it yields CASSLGGAGLMEQFF.

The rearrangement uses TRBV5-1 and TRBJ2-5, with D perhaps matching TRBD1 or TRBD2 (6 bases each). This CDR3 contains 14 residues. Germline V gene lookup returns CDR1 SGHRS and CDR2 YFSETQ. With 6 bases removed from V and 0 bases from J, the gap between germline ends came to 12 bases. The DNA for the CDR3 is TGCGCCAGCAACCCCGGGGGCAACCAAGAGACCCAGTACTTC. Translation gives CASNPGGNQETQYF.

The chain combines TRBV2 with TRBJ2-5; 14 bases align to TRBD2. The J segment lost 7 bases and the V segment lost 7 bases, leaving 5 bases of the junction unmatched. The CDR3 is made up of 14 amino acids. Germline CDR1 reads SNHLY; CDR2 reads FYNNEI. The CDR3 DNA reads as TGTGCCAGCACGGGACTAGCGGGGGAGGGGACCCAGTACTTC. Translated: CASTGLAGEGTQYF.

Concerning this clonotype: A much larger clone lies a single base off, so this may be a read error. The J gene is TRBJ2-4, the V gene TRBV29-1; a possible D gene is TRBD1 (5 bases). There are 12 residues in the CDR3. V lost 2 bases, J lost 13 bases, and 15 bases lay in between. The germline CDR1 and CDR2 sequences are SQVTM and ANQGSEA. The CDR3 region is CSVERRVNEQYF. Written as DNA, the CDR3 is TGCAGCGTTGAACGCAGGGTGAATGAGCAGTACTTC.

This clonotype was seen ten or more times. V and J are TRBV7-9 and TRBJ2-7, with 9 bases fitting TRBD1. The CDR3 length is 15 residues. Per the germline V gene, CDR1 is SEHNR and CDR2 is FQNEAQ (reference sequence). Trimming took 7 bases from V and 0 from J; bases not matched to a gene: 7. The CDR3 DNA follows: TGTGCCAGCAATTCCGGACAGGGGAGCTCCTACGAGCAGTACTTC. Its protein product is CASNSGQGSSYEQYF.

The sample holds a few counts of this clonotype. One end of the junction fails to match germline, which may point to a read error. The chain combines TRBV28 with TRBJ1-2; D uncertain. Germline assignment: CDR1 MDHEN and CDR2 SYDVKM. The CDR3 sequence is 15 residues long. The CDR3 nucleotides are TGTGCCAGCAGTTTATTTACAGACTTTAACTATGGCTGCACCTTC. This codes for CASSLFTDFNYGCTF.

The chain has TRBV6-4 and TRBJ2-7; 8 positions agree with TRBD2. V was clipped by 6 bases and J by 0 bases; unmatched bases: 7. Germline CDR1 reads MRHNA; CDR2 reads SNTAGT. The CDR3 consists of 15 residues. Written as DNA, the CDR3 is TGTGCCAGCAGCACAGTAGCGGGGAGCTCCTACGAGCAGTACTTC. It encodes CASSTVAGSSYEQYF.

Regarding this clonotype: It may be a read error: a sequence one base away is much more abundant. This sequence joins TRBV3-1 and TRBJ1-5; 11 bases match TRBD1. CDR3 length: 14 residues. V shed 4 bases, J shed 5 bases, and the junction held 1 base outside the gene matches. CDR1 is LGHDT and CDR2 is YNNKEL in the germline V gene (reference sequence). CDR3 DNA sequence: TGTGCCAGCAGCCGGACAGGGGGCGATCAGCCCCAGCATTTT. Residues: CASSRTGGDQPQHF.

CDR3 residues: CASSLRVTFGNTIYF. The CDR3 nucleotides are TGTGCCAGCAGCTTGAGGGTCACCTTTGGAAACACCATATATTTT. The chain employs TRBV7-2 and TRBJ1-3; D remains unclear. This CDR3 has 15 amino acids. From germline, CDR1 is SGHTA and CDR2 FQGNSA. Trimming took off 3 bases at V and 3 bases at J, with 12 bases between the two ends.

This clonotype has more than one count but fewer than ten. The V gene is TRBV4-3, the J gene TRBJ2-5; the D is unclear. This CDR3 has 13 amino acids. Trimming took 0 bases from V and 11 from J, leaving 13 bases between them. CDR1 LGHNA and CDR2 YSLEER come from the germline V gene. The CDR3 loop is CASSQESRGEQYF. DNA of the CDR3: TGCGCCAGCAGCCAAGAAAGTAGAGGTGAGCAGTACTTC.

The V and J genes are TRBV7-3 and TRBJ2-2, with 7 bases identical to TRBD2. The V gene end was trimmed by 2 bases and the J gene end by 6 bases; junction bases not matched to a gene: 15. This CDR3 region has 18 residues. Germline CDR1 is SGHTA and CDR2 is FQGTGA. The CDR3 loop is CASSLLGGSLSTPGELFF. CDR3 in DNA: TGTGCCAGCAGCTTATTGGGGGGGAGCCTTAGTACCCCCGGGGAGCTGTTTTTT.

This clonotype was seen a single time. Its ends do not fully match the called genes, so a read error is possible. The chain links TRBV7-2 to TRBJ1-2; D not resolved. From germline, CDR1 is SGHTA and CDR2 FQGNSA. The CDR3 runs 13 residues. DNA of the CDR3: TGTGCCAGCAGCTTAGAAGGGAACTATGGCCACACCTTC. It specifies CASSLEGNYGHTF.

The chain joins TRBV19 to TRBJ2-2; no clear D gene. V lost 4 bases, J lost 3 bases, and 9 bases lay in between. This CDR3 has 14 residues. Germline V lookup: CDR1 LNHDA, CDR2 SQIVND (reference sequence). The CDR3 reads CASSKETYTGELFF. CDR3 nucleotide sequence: TGTGCCAGTAGTAAGGAGACTTACACCGGGGAGCTGTTTTTT.

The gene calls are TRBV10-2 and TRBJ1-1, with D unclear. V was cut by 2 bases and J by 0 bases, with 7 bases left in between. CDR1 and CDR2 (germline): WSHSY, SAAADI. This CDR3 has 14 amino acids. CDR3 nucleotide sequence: TGCGCCAGCAGTGAGACAGCGTTGAACACTGAAGCTTTCTTT. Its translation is CASSETALNTEAFF.

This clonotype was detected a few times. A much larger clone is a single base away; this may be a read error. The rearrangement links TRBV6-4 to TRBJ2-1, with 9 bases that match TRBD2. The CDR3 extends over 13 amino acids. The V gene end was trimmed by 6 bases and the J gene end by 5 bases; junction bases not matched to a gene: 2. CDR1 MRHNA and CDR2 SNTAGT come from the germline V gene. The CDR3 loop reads CASRAGGHNEQFF. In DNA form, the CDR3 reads TGTGCCAGCAGGGCGGGGGGGCACAATGAGCAGTTCTTC.

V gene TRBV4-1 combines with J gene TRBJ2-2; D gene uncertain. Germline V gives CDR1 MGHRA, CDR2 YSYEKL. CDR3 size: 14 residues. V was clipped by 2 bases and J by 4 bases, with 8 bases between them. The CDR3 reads CASSQYATTGELFF. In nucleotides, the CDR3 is TGCGCCAGCAGCCAATACGCGACCACCGGGGAGCTGTTTTTT.

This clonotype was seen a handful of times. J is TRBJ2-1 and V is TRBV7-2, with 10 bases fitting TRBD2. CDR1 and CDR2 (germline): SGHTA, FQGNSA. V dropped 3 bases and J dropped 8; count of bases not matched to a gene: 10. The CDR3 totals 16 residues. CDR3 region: CASSLGFLAGVDEQFF. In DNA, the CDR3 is TGTGCCAGCAGCTTGGGGTTTCTAGCGGGAGTTGATGAGCAGTTCTTC.

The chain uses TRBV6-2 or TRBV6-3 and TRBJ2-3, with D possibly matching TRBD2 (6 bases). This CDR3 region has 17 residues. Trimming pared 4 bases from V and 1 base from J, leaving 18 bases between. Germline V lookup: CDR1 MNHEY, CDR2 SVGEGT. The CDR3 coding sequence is TGTGCCAGCAGTTTTAGAGGGGACGCGGGGCGCACAGATACGCAGTATTTT. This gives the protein CASSFRGDAGRTDTQYF.

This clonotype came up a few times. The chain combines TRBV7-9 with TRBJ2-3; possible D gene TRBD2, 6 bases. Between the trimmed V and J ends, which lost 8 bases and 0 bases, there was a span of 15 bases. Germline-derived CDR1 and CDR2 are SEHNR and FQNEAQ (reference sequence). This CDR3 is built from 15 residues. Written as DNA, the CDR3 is TGTGCCAGCTCTAGCGCGTTCTCTAGCACAGATACGCAGTATTTT. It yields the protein CASSSAFSSTDTQYF.

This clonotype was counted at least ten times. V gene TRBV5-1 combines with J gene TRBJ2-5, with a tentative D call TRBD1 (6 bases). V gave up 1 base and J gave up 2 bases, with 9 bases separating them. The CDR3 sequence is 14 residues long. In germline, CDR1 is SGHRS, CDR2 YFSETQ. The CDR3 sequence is CASSLMDSQETQYF. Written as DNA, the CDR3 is TGCGCCAGCAGCTTGATGGACAGTCAAGAGACCCAGTACTTC. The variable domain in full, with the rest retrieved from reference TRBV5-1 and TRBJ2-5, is KAGVTQTPRYLIKTRGQQVTLSCSPISGHRSVSWYQQTPGQGLQFLFEYFSETQRNKGNFPGRFSGRQFSNSRSEMNVSTLELGDSALYLCASSLMDSQETQYFGPGTRLLVL.

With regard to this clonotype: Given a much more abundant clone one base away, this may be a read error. CDR3: CASGGLLAGGLSSYNEQFF. Written as DNA, the CDR3 is TGTGCCAGCGGCGGACTACTAGCGGGGGGCCTTAGCTCCTACAATGAGCAGTTCTTC. The chain links TRBV9 to TRBJ2-1, with 12 bases aligning to TRBD2. The length of the CDR3 is 19 residues. Per the germline V gene, CDR1 is SGDLS and CDR2 is YYNGEE. Trimming took 7 bases from V and 0 from J; bases not matched to a gene: 14. The variable domain in full, with the rest retrieved from reference TRBV9 and TRBJ2-1, is DSGVTQTPKHLITATGQRVTLRCSPRSGDLSVYWYQQSLDQGLQFLIQYYNGEERAKGNILERFSAQQFPDLHSELNLSSLELGDSALYFCASGGLLAGGLSSYNEQFFGPGTRLTVL.

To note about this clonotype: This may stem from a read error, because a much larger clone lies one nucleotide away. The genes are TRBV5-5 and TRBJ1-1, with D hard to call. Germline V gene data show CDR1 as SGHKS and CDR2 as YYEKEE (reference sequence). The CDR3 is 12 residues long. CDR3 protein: CASNLLGLEAFF. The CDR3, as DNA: TGTGCCAGCAACTTGTTAGGGTTAGAAGCTTTCTTT.

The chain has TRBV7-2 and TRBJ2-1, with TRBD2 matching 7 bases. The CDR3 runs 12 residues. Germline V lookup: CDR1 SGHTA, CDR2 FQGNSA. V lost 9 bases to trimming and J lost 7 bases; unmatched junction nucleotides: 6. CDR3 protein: CASRLARNEQFF. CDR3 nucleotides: TGTGCCAGTAGACTAGCCAGAAATGAGCAGTTCTTC.

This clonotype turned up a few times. The CDR3 here is CASSLVGGQENYGYTF. The CDR3 DNA sequence: TGTGCCAGCAGCTTAGTCGGGGGGCAAGAAAACTATGGCTACACCTTC. The chain combines TRBV7-2 with TRBJ1-2; D is perhaps TRBD1 (6 bases). The CDR3 consists of 16 residues. V shed 1 base and J shed 2 bases, with 14 bases lying between them. The germline CDR1 and CDR2 sequences are SGHTA and FQGNSA.